A selection of T cell receptor beta chains follows, all from one sample in a study of T cells in Graves' hyperthyroidism and ophthalmopathy. TCRdb reanalysed the multiplex PCR reads using MiXCR and keeps one entry per CDR3 protein. The data hold some 350,000 distinct CDR3 sequences, with roughly an eighth observed a single time. Input material: blood. The receptors come from a woman in her thirties or forties with Graves' ophthalmopathy. CDR3s include the opening cysteine and the closing phenylalanine or tryptophan. The D gene is left open where the match is weak. The size of a clone is reported for some rows only, either as once, few or many, or as a class for expanded clones.

d_gene: NA
v_gene: TRBV30
abundance: many
j_gene: TRBJ1-1
len: 13
CDR3nt: TGTGCCTGGAGTTGGGTCGGTGGGAGTGAAGCTTTCTTT
CDR3aa: CAWSWVGGSEAFF

d_gene: TRBD2
v_gene: TRBV2
abundance: NA
j_gene: TRBJ2-1
len: 15
CDR3nt: TGTGCCAGCAGTGATTCGGGGGGGCCAACGAATGAGCAGTTCTTC
CDR3aa: CASSDSGGPTNEQFF

d_gene: TRBD1
v_gene: TRBV29-1
abundance: few
j_gene: TRBJ1-6
len: 13
CDR3nt: TGCAGCGTCGGAGACAGGGTTAATTCACCCCTCCACTTT
CDR3aa: CSVGDRVNSPLHF

d_gene: TRBD1
v_gene: TRBV2
abundance: NA
j_gene: TRBJ1-2
len: 15
CDR3nt: TGTGCCAGCAGTATACTACAGGGGATTAAGGATGGCTACACCTTC
CDR3aa: CASSILQGIKDGYTF

d_gene: TRBD1
v_gene: TRBV6-2/TRBV6-3
abundance: many
j_gene: TRBJ1-6
len: 15
CDR3nt: TGTGCCAGCAGTCCCTCCAGGGGGCGAGGGTCACCCCTCCACTTT
CDR3aa: CASSPSRGRGSPLHF

d_gene: NA
v_gene: TRBV12-3/TRBV12-4
abundance: many
j_gene: TRBJ2-1
len: 14
CDR3nt: TGTGCCAGCAGTCAGGGACGAAACTACAATGAGCAGTTCTTC
CDR3aa: CASSQGRNYNEQFF

d_gene: TRBD1
v_gene: TRBV7-9
abundance: many
j_gene: TRBJ1-2
len: 14
CDR3nt: TGTGCCAGCAGGGTAACAGGGGAGCCCTTTGGCTACACCTTC
CDR3aa: CASRVTGEPFGYTF

d_gene: TRBD1
v_gene: TRBV20-1
abundance: many
j_gene: TRBJ1-2
len: 11
CDR3nt: TGCAGTGCGGACGACAGGGGTGGCTACACCTTC
CDR3aa: CSADDRGGYTF

d_gene: TRBD2
v_gene: TRBV2
abundance: NA
j_gene: TRBJ2-1
len: 14
CDR3nt: TGTGCCAGCAGTATGCAGCGGGGGGACAATGAGCAGTTCTTC
CDR3aa: CASSMQRGDNEQFF

d_gene: NA
v_gene: TRBV29-1
abundance: many
j_gene: TRBJ2-3
len: 11
CDR3nt: TGCAGCGCCCGACTTACAGATACGCAGTATTTT
CDR3aa: CSARLTDTQYF

d_gene: NA
v_gene: TRBV12-3/TRBV12-4
abundance: many
j_gene: TRBJ2-1
len: 16
CDR3nt: TGTGCCAGCAGTCCCCGGGGGAGGGGGGGTGTCAATGAGCAGTTCTTC
CDR3aa: CASSPRGRGGVNEQFF

d_gene: TRBD2
v_gene: TRBV29-1
abundance: NA
j_gene: TRBJ2-2
len: 16
CDR3nt: TGCAGCGTTTCTCCCGGACTAGCGGGGGGCGCCGGGGAGCTGTTTTTT
CDR3aa: CSVSPGLAGGAGELFF

d_gene: TRBD1
v_gene: TRBV7-6
abundance: many
j_gene: TRBJ2-7
len: 16
CDR3nt: TGTGCCAGCAGCAACAGCGTTGGACAGGGGGCGCCCGAGCAGTACTTC
CDR3aa: CASSNSVGQGAPEQYF

d_gene: NA
v_gene: TRBV7-9
abundance: NA
j_gene: TRBJ1-2
len: 15
CDR3nt: TGTACCAGCAGCCGGACATCAAAAAGGGACTATGGCTACACCTTC
CDR3aa: CTSSRTSKRDYGYTF

d_gene: NA
v_gene: TRBV4-1
abundance: NA
j_gene: TRBJ2-7
len: 16
CDR3nt: TGCGCCAGCAGCCAAGAACCAGGGCATCGCTCCTACGAGCAGTACTTC
CDR3aa: CASSQEPGHRSYEQYF

d_gene: TRBD2
v_gene: TRBV14
abundance: many
j_gene: TRBJ2-5
len: 15
CDR3nt: TGTGCCAGCAGCCAAGAGATGGGAGGGCAAGAGACCCAGTACTTC
CDR3aa: CASSQEMGGQETQYF

d_gene: NA
v_gene: TRBV27
abundance: many
j_gene: TRBJ2-3
len: 13
CDR3nt: TGTGCCAGCAGTTTATACTTTGCAGATACGCAGTATTTT
CDR3aa: CASSLYFADTQYF

d_gene: NA
v_gene: TRBV7-9
abundance: many
j_gene: TRBJ1-1
len: 12
CDR3nt: TGTGCCAGCAGCAAACGAGATCAGGCCACTTTCTTT
CDR3aa: CASSKRDQATFF

d_gene: NA
v_gene: TRBV7-9
abundance: many
j_gene: TRBJ2-7
len: 15
CDR3nt: TGTGCCAGCAGCACACGTTGGGGCGACTCCTACGAGCAGTACTTC
CDR3aa: CASSTRWGDSYEQYF

d_gene: NA
v_gene: TRBV28
abundance: many
j_gene: TRBJ2-3
len: 16
CDR3nt: TGTGCCAGCAGTTTATGGACCCGTGGGGGCACAGATACGCAGTATTTT
CDR3aa: CASSLWTRGGTDTQYF

d_gene: TRBD2
v_gene: TRBV25-1
abundance: NA
j_gene: TRBJ2-2
len: 16
CDR3nt: TGTGCCAGCGGCAGACTAGCGGGGGAGGGCACCGGGGAGCTGTTTTTT
CDR3aa: CASGRLAGEGTGELFF

d_gene: TRBD1
v_gene: TRBV15
abundance: many
j_gene: TRBJ1-1
len: 13
CDR3nt: TGTGCCACCAGCTTTTCGACAGGGACTGAAGCTTTCTTT
CDR3aa: CATSFSTGTEAFF

d_gene: NA
v_gene: TRBV20-1
abundance: many
j_gene: TRBJ1-1
len: 12
CDR3nt: TGCAGTGCTAGAAGGGACGGTTTTGAAGCTTTCTTT
CDR3aa: CSARRDGFEAFF

d_gene: NA
v_gene: TRBV7-8
abundance: many
j_gene: TRBJ2-7
len: 14
CDR3nt: TGTGCCAGCAGCTTACGGGCAGGCAACTACGAGCAGTACTTC
CDR3aa: CASSLRAGNYEQYF

d_gene: NA
v_gene: TRBV20-1
abundance: many
j_gene: TRBJ1-1
len: 15
CDR3nt: TGCAGTGCTAGACCTGGGGGGACCTCCTCGGCGGAAGCTTTCTTT
CDR3aa: CSARPGGTSSAEAFF

d_gene: NA
v_gene: TRBV7-9
abundance: many
j_gene: TRBJ2-7
len: 12
CDR3nt: TGTGCCAGCAGCGTGGCCGGCCACGAGCAGTACTTC
CDR3aa: CASSVAGHEQYF

d_gene: TRBD1
v_gene: TRBV6-1
abundance: NA
j_gene: TRBJ1-2
len: 17
CDR3nt: TGTGCCAGCAGTCAAAAAAGGCCGGGACAGGGGGCGTATGGCTACACCTTC
CDR3aa: CASSQKRPGQGAYGYTF

d_gene: TRBD1
v_gene: TRBV5-1
abundance: NA
j_gene: TRBJ2-2
len: 15
CDR3nt: TGCGCCAGCAGCCAAAAAACAGGGGACACCGGGGAGCTGTTTTTT
CDR3aa: CASSQKTGDTGELFF

d_gene: NA
v_gene: TRBV6-1
abundance: many
j_gene: TRBJ2-2
len: 16
CDR3nt: TGTGCCAGCAGTTACGTGGGTCCAGGGTTGACCGGGGAGCTGTTTTTT
CDR3aa: CASSYVGPGLTGELFF

d_gene: NA
v_gene: TRBV7-9
abundance: many
j_gene: TRBJ1-4
len: 15
CDR3nt: TGTGCCAGCAGCGGTCCTTTACAGGGTCTGGGGAAACTGTTTTTT
CDR3aa: CASSGPLQGLGKLFF

d_gene: NA
v_gene: TRBV27
abundance: few
j_gene: TRBJ2-5
len: 15
CDR3nt: TGTGCCAGCAGTTTCTGGGAGGGGGGACAAGAGACCCAGTACTTC
CDR3aa: CASSFWEGGQETQYF

d_gene: TRBD2
v_gene: TRBV20-1
abundance: many
j_gene: TRBJ2-1
len: 15
CDR3nt: TGCAGTGCTAGATCCCTAGCGGGAGGCTACAATGAGCAGTTCTTC
CDR3aa: CSARSLAGGYNEQFF

d_gene: TRBD1
v_gene: TRBV7-2
abundance: NA
j_gene: TRBJ2-3
len: 16
CDR3nt: TGTGCCAGCAGCGCAAGGGACAGCCCGAGCACAGATACGCAGTATTTT
CDR3aa: CASSARDSPSTDTQYF

d_gene: NA
v_gene: TRBV3-1
abundance: many
j_gene: TRBJ1-2
len: 13
CDR3nt: TGTGCCAGCAGCCAAGTCCACAGCAGTGGCTACACCTTC
CDR3aa: CASSQVHSSGYTF

d_gene: NA
v_gene: TRBV19
abundance: few
j_gene: TRBJ1-2
len: 14
CDR3nt: TGTGCCAGTAGTACCCCAGGACAGCTCTATGGCTACACCTTC
CDR3aa: CASSTPGQLYGYTF

d_gene: TRBD1
v_gene: TRBV19
abundance: few
j_gene: TRBJ2-2
len: 16
CDR3nt: TGTGCCAGTATTCTTGGGACAGGAGCGAACACCGGGGAGCTGTTTTTT
CDR3aa: CASILGTGANTGELFF

d_gene: TRBD1
v_gene: TRBV29-1
abundance: many
j_gene: TRBJ1-1
len: 13
CDR3nt: TGCAGCACTGAGGGGCAGGGGGCCACTGAAGCTTTCTTT
CDR3aa: CSTEGQGATEAFF

d_gene: TRBD2
v_gene: TRBV3-1
abundance: few
j_gene: TRBJ2-7
len: 16
CDR3nt: TGTGCCAGCAGCCTCGGGACTAGCGGGGGGGCTGGCGAGCAGTACTTC
CDR3aa: CASSLGTSGGAGEQYF

d_gene: TRBD1
v_gene: TRBV5-1
abundance: NA
j_gene: TRBJ2-5
len: 16
CDR3nt: TGCGCCAGCAGCCAAGGGGACAGGGGGCTCCAAGAGACCCAGTACTTC
CDR3aa: CASSQGDRGLQETQYF

d_gene: NA
v_gene: TRBV7-9
abundance: many
j_gene: TRBJ1-3
len: 12
CDR3nt: TGTGCCAGCAGCCCTTCTGGAAACACCATATATTTT
CDR3aa: CASSPSGNTIYF

d_gene: NA
v_gene: TRBV27
abundance: many
j_gene: TRBJ1-2
len: 15
CDR3nt: TGTGCCAGCAGGCCTGGGGGGGGCCTTAACTATGGCTACACCTTC
CDR3aa: CASRPGGGLNYGYTF

d_gene: TRBD1
v_gene: TRBV24-1
abundance: many
j_gene: TRBJ1-1
len: 18
CDR3nt: TGTGCCACCAGTGATCCAGACAGGGGAGAACTGCTGGACACTGAAGCTTTCTTT
CDR3aa: CATSDPDRGELLDTEAFF

d_gene: NA
v_gene: TRBV7-2
abundance: few
j_gene: TRBJ1-4
len: 15
CDR3nt: TGTGCCAGCAGCTTAGATTTAGGGCGGAGTGAAAAACTGTTTTTT
CDR3aa: CASSLDLGRSEKLFF

d_gene: NA
v_gene: TRBV7-9
abundance: NA
j_gene: TRBJ1-2
len: 15
CDR3nt: TGTGCCAGCAGCCGATTCCCGCGCTCTAACTATGGCTACACCTTC
CDR3aa: CASSRFPRSNYGYTF

d_gene: TRBD2
v_gene: TRBV2
abundance: many
j_gene: TRBJ2-5
len: 16
CDR3nt: TGTGCCAGCAGTATAGGACTAGCGGGAGGGGCAGAGACCCAGTACTTC
CDR3aa: CASSIGLAGGAETQYF

d_gene: NA
v_gene: TRBV5-4
abundance: NA
j_gene: TRBJ2-4
len: 14
CDR3nt: TGTGCCAGCAGCCCAGCAAGTGAGAAAAACATTCAGTACTTC
CDR3aa: CASSPASEKNIQYF

d_gene: TRBD2
v_gene: TRBV2
abundance: many
j_gene: TRBJ2-3
len: 14
CDR3nt: TGTGCCAGCAGGACTAGCCCTAGCACAGATACGCAGTATTTT
CDR3aa: CASRTSPSTDTQYF

d_gene: TRBD2
v_gene: TRBV6-1
abundance: NA
j_gene: TRBJ2-3
len: 16
CDR3nt: TGTGCCAGCAGGCGGACTAGCATTACTAGCACAGATACGCAGTATTTT
CDR3aa: CASRRTSITSTDTQYF

d_gene: NA
v_gene: TRBV7-8
abundance: many
j_gene: TRBJ1-1
len: 15
CDR3nt: TGTGCCAGCAGCACAGGTGAGGGGGGGCGAACTGAAGCTTTCTTT
CDR3aa: CASSTGEGGRTEAFF

d_gene: NA
v_gene: TRBV10-3
abundance: many
j_gene: TRBJ1-2
len: 14
CDR3nt: TGTGCCACCGCGACACCCCCCAGGGAAAATGGCTACACCTTC
CDR3aa: CATATPPRENGYTF

d_gene: NA
v_gene: TRBV3-1
abundance: many
j_gene: TRBJ2-3
len: 15
CDR3nt: TGTGCCAGCAGCCAAGATCTAGGGATTGCAGATACGCAGTATTTT
CDR3aa: CASSQDLGIADTQYF

d_gene: NA
v_gene: TRBV30
abundance: few
j_gene: TRBJ1-1
len: 13
CDR3nt: TGTGCCTGGAGTGAGACAGGGAACACTGAAGCTTTCTTT
CDR3aa: CAWSETGNTEAFF

d_gene: TRBD2
v_gene: TRBV3-1
abundance: few
j_gene: TRBJ2-1
len: 16
CDR3nt: TGTGCCAGCAGCCAAGGGAGGAGCGGGGGGGCCACTGAGCAGTTCTTC
CDR3aa: CASSQGRSGGATEQFF

d_gene: NA
v_gene: TRBV30
abundance: NA
j_gene: TRBJ2-5
len: 12
CDR3nt: TGTGCCTGGAATGGGCAGAGGGAGACCCAGTACTTC
CDR3aa: CAWNGQRETQYF